This T cell receptor (beta chain) was documented in a study of T cell changes during pregnancy in multiple sclerosis. Germline values: CDR1 MGHRA, CDR2 YSYEKL. The CDR3 consists of 13 residues. V lost 3 bases and J lost 6; bases outside the gene matches: 1. Libraries were prepared by immunoSEQ multiplex PCR; TCRdb keeps only in-frame clonotypes and omits some of them. The sample yields about 110,000 clones, roughly nine tenths seen once. The sequencing used peripheral blood, collected after pregnancy. The V gene is TRBV4-1, the J gene TRBJ2-1; 8 bases match TRBD1. This TCR derives from a female donor with multiple sclerosis, enrolled in a pregnancy study. The CDR3 is CASSQGTGNEQFF. CDR3 coding DNA: TGCGCCAGCAGCCAGGGGACAGGCAATGAGCAGTTCTTC.